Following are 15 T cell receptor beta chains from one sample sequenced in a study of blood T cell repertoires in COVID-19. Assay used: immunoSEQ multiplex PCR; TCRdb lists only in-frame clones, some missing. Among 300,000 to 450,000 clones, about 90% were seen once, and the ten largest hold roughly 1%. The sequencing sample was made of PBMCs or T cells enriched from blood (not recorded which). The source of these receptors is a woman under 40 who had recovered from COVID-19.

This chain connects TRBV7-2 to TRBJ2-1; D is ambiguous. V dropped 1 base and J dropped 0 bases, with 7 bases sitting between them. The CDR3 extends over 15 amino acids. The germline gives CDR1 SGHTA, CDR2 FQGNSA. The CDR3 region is CASSLDISSYNEQFF. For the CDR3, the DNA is TGTGCCAGCAGCTTAGACATAAGCTCCTACAATGAGCAGTTCTTC. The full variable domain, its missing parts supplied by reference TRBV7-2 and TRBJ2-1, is GAGVSQSPSNKVTEKGKDVELRCDPISGHTALYWYRQSLGQGLEFLIYFQGNSAPDKSGLPSDRFSAERTGGSVSTLTIQRTQQEDSAVYLCASSLDISSYNEQFFGPGTRLTVL.

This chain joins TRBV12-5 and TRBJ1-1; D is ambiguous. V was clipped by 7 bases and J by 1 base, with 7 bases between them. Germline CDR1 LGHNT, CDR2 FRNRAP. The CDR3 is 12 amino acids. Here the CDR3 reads CASAWQNTEAFF. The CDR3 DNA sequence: TGTGCTAGTGCTTGGCAGAACACTGAAGCTTTCTTT.

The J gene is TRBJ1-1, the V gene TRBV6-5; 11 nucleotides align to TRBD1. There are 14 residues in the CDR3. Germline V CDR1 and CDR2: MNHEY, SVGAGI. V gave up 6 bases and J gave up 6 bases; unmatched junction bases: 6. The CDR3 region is CASRRGQGAAEAFF. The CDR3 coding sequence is TGTGCCAGCAGACGAGGACAGGGGGCAGCTGAAGCTTTCTTT.

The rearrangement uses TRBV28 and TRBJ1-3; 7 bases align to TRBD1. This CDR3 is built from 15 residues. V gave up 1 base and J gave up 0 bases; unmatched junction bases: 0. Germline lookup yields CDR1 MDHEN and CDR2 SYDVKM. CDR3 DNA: TGTGCCAGCAGTTTATACAGGGGCTCTGGAAACACCATATATTTT. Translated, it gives CASSLYRGSGNTIYF.

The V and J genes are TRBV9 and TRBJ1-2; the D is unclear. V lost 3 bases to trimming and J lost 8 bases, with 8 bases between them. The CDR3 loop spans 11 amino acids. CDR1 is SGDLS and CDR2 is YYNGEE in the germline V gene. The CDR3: CASSADRGYTF. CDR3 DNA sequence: TGTGCCAGCAGCGCCGATCGGGGCTACACCTTC.

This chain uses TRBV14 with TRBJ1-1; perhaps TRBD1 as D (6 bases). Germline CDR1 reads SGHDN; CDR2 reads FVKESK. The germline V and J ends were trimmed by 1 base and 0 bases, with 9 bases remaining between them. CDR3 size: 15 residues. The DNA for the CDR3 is TGTGCCAGCAGCCAAGTGGACAGTTTGAACACTGAAGCTTTCTTT. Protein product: CASSQVDSLNTEAFF. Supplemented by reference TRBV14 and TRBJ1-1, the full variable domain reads EAGVTQFPSHSVIEKGQTVTLRCDPISGHDNLYWYRRVMGKEIKFLLHFVKESKQDESGMPNNRFLAERTGGTYSTLKVQPAELEDSGVYFCASSQVDSLNTEAFFGQGTRLTVV.

CDR3 DNA sequence: TGCGCCAGCAGAACTGACAGTAACTCCTACGAGCAGTACTTC. This codes for CASRTDSNSYEQYF. The chain couples TRBV5-1 to TRBJ2-7, with D perhaps matching TRBD1 (5 bases). Germline CDR1 is SGHRS and CDR2 is YFSETQ. V was shortened by 5 bases and J by 0 bases, with 12 bases between the two germline ends. This CDR3 region has 14 residues.

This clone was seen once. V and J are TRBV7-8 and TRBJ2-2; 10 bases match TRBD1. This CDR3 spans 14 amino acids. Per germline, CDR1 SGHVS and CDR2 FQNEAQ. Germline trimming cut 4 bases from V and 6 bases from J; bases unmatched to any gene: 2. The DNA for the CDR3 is TGTGCCAGCAGCTCCGGGACAGGGGCCGGGGAGCTGTTTTTT. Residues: CASSSGTGAGELFF.

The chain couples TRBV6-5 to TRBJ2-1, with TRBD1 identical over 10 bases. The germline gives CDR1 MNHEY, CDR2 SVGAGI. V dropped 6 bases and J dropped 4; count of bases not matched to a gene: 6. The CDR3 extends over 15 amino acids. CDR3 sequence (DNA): TGTGCCAGCAGCCCGGGACAGGGGTGGTACAATGAGCAGTTCTTC. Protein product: CASSPGQGWYNEQFF.

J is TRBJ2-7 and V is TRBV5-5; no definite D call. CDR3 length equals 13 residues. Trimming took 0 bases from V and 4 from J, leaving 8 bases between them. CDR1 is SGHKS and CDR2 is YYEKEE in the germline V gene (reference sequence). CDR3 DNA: TGTGCCAGCAGCTTGGATCTCAGGTACGAGCAGTACTTC. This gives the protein CASSLDLRYEQYF.

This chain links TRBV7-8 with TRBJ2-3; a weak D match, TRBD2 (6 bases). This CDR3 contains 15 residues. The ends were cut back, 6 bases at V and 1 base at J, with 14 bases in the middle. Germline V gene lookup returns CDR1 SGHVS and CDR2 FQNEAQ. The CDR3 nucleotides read TGTGCCAGCAGACCAACGCCGGGGGGCACAGATACGCAGTATTTT. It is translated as CASRPTPGGTDTQYF.

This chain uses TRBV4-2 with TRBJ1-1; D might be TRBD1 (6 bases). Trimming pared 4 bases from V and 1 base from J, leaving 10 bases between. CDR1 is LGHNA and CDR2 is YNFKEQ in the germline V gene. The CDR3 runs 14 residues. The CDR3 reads CASSRNRENTEAFF. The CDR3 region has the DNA TGTGCCAGCAGCCGCAACAGGGAGAACACTGAAGCTTTCTTT.

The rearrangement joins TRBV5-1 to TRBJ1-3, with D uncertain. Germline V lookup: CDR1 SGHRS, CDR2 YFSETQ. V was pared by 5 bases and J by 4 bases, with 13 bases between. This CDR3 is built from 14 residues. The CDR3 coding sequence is TGCGCCAGCAGATCGACACCAACGGGAAACACCATATATTTT. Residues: CASRSTPTGNTIYF.

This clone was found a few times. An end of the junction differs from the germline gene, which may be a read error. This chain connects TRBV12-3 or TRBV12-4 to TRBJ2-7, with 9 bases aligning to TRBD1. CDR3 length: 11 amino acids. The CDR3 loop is CASSQGQGVSF. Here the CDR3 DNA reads TGTGCCAGCAGCCAGGGACAGGGAGTTTCCTTC.

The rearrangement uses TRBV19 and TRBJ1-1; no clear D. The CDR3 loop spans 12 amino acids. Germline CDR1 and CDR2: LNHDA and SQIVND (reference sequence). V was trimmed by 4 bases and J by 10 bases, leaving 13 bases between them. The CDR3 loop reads CASSNPGIVAFF. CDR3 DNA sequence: TGTGCCAGTAGTAATCCGGGGATCGTAGCTTTCTTT.